These 21 T cell receptor beta chains were sequenced from one sample in a study of T cells expressing NK-cell markers (dated by TCRdb to 2020 to 2021). The library was generated by 5' RACE. The instrument given in TCRdb is Illumina HiSeq 2000. TCRdb reprocessed the reads and provides one entry for every CDR3 protein sequence; no DNA is given. The table kept for this sample lists a few hundred thousand distinct CDR3 sequences. The ten largest clones add up to about 3.6% of the sample. Sequences were obtained from blood T cells: a sorted CD56 or NKG2C T cell subset, CD4+ or CD8+ T cells, or bulk PBMC T cells (not recorded which). These receptors were obtained from a young man in good health. Donor details come from another sample of the same person, matched by shared clones.

This chain joins TRBV15 and TRBJ2-3. This CDR3 region has 14 residues. The V gene's germline CDR1 is LNHNV and CDR2 YYDKDF (reference sequence). CDR3 protein: CATSREASADTQYF. Based on the CDR3 plus reference TRBV15 and TRBJ2-3, the full variable domain is DAMVIQNPRYQVTQFGKPVTLSCSQTLNHNVMYWYQQKSSQAPKLLFHYYDKDFNNEADTPDNFQSRRPNTSFCFLDIRSPGLGDTAMYLCATSREASADTQYFGPGTRLTVL.

This chain connects TRBV4-3 to TRBJ2-7; as DNA is missing, the TRBD2 call by TCRdb cannot be tested. CDR3 length equals 16 residues. Germline CDR1 LGHNA, CDR2 YSLEER. The CDR3: CASSQDQTSAYYEQYF.

This chain joins TRBV5-1 and TRBJ2-7; without DNA, the TCRdb call of TRBD1 cannot be checked. The CDR3 consists of 16 residues. Germline CDR1 and CDR2: SGHRS and YFSETQ. The CDR3 reads CASSSGPGQGVFEQYF.

The rearrangement links TRBV12-3 or TRBV12-4 to TRBJ1-1; there is no DNA to check the TCRdb D call of TRBD1. The CDR3 extends over 15 amino acids. The CDR3 region is CASTPDRGVGTEAFF.

This chain links TRBV7-2 with TRBJ2-1; TCRdb picks TRBD2, but there is no DNA to check that call. This CDR3 is built from 17 residues. Germline values: CDR1 SGHTA, CDR2 FQGNSA. The CDR3 loop reads CASSFPPGLAGGHEQFF.

J is TRBJ2-3 and V is TRBV3-1; the D call of TRBD1 rests on TCRdb alone, since no DNA is present to check it. CDR1 is LGHDT and CDR2 is YNNKEL in the germline V gene (reference sequence). This CDR3 contains 16 residues. CDR3 residues: CASSPWTETSTDTQYF.

This rearrangement joins TRBV7-2 to TRBJ2-2; the D call of TRBD1 rests on TCRdb alone, since no DNA is present to check it. This CDR3 has 16 residues. The germline CDR1 and CDR2 sequences are SGHTA and FQGNSA. CDR3 in amino acids: CASSLGARTRAGELFF.

V gene TRBV20-1 combines with J gene TRBJ2-3. Germline CDR1 and CDR2: DFQATT and SNEGSKA (reference sequence). This CDR3 region has 16 residues. CDR3 protein: CSARDEIGSLTDTQYF.

The rearrangement links TRBV18 to TRBJ2-1. The CDR3 length is 14 residues. Germline lookup yields CDR1 KGHSH and CDR2 LQKENI. The CDR3 reads CASSPGQRLNEQFF.

The chain couples TRBV5-5 to TRBJ2-1; the TRBD2 assignment by TCRdb is unverifiable without DNA. There are 16 residues in the CDR3. The germline CDR1 and CDR2 sequences are SGHKS and YYEKEE (reference sequence). CDR3: CASSWGLAGVYNEQFF.

The CDR3 spells CASSLPSGTGELFF. The rearrangement uses TRBV5-6 and TRBJ2-2. This CDR3 is built from 14 residues. Per germline, CDR1 SGHDT and CDR2 YYEEEE.

This chain connects TRBV20-1 to TRBJ2-3. The CDR3 loop spans 13 amino acids. Per the germline V gene, CDR1 is DFQATT and CDR2 is SNEGSKA (reference sequence). The CDR3 spells CSASLSLTDTQYF.

V gene TRBV4-2 combines with J gene TRBJ2-1; TCRdb's D call of TRBD1 is untestable without DNA. The germline gives CDR1 LGHNA, CDR2 YNFKEQ. CDR3 length equals 13 residues. The CDR3 sequence: CASYNSGTREQFF.

The V and J genes are TRBV5-5 and TRBJ2-5; TCRdb reports TRBD2, a call that lacks DNA to check it against. CDR3 length: 16 amino acids. Germline-derived CDR1 and CDR2 are SGHKS and YYEKEE (reference sequence). The CDR3 protein is CASSPGRGPPQETQYF. Together with reference TRBV5-5 and TRBJ2-5, the CDR3 gives the full variable domain: DAGVTQSPTHLIKTRGQQVTLRCSPISGHKSVSWYQQVLGQGPQFIFQYYEKEERGRGNFPDRFSARQFPNYSSELNVNALLLGDSALYLCASSPGRGPPQETQYFGPGTRLLVL.

The V call is TRBV6-5, the J call TRBJ1-1; absent DNA, TCRdb's TRBD1 call cannot be checked. The CDR3 spans 14 residues. Looked up from germline, CDR1 is MNHEY and CDR2 is SVGAGI. CDR3 loop: CASSYGIPDSGAFF.

The chain combines TRBV29-1 with TRBJ2-7; TCRdb's D gene call, TRBD1, goes unchecked for lack of DNA. Germline V gene data show CDR1 as SQVTM and CDR2 as ANQGSEA. The CDR3 has 14 residues. CDR3 sequence: CSVETGTESYEQYF.

This chain joins TRBV5-1 and TRBJ2-1. The CDR3 is made up of 12 amino acids. CDR1 is SGHRS and CDR2 is YFSETQ in the germline V gene. This CDR3 is CASSLAAQEQFF.

The V gene is TRBV4-3, the J gene TRBJ2-1; TCRdb indicates TRBD1, and absent DNA this call remains unverified. The CDR3 sequence is 16 residues long. From germline, CDR1 is LGHNA and CDR2 YSLEER. The CDR3 reads CASSQVTGTGIHEQFF.

The V gene is TRBV20-1, the J gene TRBJ2-2; TCRdb proposes TRBD1, but this gene call is untestable without DNA. Per the germline V gene, CDR1 is DFQATT and CDR2 is SNEGSKA (reference sequence). The CDR3 is 14 residues long. CDR3 region: CSAKARGNTGELFF.

The chain couples TRBV7-9 to TRBJ2-1; with no DNA, the TCRdb D assignment of TRBD1 cannot be verified. The CDR3 is 14 residues long. The germline gives CDR1 SEHNR, CDR2 FQNEAQ (reference sequence). CDR3 region: CASSKNRVYNEQFF.

The chain combines TRBV2 with TRBJ2-2; TCRdb proposes TRBD1, but this gene call is untestable without DNA. CDR1 and CDR2 (germline): SNHLY, FYNNEI. CDR3 size: 15 residues. CDR3 residues: CASNMDRANTGELFF. Full variable domain (outside the CDR3, taken from reference TRBV2 and TRBJ2-2): EPEVTQTPSHQVTQMGQEVILRCVPISNHLYFYWYRQILGQKVEFLVSFYNNEISEKSEIFDDQFSVERPDGSNFTLKIRSTKLEDSAMYFCASNMDRANTGELFFGEGSRLTVL.